This T cell receptor (beta chain) derives from a study of beta chain features in type 1 diabetes. Study-wide points: TCRB repertoires of naive, central memory and Treg cells appeared more similar among patients than among healthy donors. Small HLA sub-analyses could not settle whether HLA shapes TCRB rearrangement.

V gave up 5 bases and J gave up 1 base, with 20 bases separating them. Germline lookup yields CDR1 MNHEY and CDR2 SMNVEV (reference sequence). The CDR3 sequence is 18 residues long. Isolation of CD4+ naive, central memory, regulatory and stem cell-like memory cells was achieved by sorting via CD45RO/CCR7/CD25/CD127/CD95/CD27. Notes on this clone: Antigen: not known.

Expressed TCRB transcripts were sequenced because the entire RNA isolate underwent reverse transcription. The read count averaged roughly 4 million across naive, central memory and regulatory T cell samples. The method was immunoSEQ multiplex PCR; TCRdb's version includes in-frame clones alone and lacks a portion of them. The data contain 860,000 or so clones, around a sixth of them singletons. Sequencing was done on a sample of naive CD4+ T cells from blood. The rearrangement joins TRBV27 to TRBJ2-2; weak D call: TRBD2 (6 bases). The receptor was isolated from a woman aged 18-29 years in good health. CDR3 region: CASSTLRRATWNTGELFF. The CDR3 DNA sequence: TGTGCCAGCAGTACCCTCAGGAGGGCAACATGGAACACCGGGGAGCTGTTTTTT.